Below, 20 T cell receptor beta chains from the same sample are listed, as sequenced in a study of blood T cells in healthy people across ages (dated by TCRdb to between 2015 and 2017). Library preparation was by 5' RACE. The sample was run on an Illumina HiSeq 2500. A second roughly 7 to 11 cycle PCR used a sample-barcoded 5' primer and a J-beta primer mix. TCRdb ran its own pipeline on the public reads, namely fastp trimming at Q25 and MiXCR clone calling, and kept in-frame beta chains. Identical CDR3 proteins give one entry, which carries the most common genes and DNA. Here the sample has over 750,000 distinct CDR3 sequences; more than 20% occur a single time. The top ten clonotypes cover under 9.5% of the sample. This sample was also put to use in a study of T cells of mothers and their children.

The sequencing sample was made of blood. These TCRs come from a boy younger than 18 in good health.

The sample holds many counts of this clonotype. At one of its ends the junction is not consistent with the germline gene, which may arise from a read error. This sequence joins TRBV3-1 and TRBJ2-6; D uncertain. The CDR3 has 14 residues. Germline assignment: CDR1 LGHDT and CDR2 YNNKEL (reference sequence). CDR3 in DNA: TGCGCCAGCAGCCAAGGGTCTGGGGCCAACGTCCTGACTTTC. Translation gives CASSQGSGANVLTF.

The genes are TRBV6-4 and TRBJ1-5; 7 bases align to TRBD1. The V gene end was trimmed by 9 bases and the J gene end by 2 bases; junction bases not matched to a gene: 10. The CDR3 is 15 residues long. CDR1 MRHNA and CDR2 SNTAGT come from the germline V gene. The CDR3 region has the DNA TGTGCCAGACTGGGGACAGCCTGTGGCAATCAGCCCCAGCATTTT. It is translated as CARLGTACGNQPQHF.

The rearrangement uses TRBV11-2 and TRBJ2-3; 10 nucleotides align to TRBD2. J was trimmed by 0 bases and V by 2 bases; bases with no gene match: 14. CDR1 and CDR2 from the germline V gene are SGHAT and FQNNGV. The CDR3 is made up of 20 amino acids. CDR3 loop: CASSLLWDTMGLASTDTQYF. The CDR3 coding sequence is TGTGCCAGCAGCTTATTATGGGACACAATGGGACTAGCGAGCACAGATACGCAGTATTTT.

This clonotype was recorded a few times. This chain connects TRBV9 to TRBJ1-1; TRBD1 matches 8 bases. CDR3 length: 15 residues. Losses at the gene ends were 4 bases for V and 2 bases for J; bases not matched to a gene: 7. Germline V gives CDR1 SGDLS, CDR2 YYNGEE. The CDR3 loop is CASSPRQGINTEAFF. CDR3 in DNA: TGTGCCAGCAGCCCCCGACAGGGGATTAACACTGAAGCTTTCTTT.

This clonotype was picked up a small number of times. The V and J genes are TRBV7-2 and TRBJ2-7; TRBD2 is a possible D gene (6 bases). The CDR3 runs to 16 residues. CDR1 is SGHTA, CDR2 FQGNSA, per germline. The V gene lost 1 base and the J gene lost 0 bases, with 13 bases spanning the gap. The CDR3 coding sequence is TGTGCCAGCAGCTTAGTTCCTGCGGGGCCCTCCTACGAGCAGTACTTC. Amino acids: CASSLVPAGPSYEQYF.

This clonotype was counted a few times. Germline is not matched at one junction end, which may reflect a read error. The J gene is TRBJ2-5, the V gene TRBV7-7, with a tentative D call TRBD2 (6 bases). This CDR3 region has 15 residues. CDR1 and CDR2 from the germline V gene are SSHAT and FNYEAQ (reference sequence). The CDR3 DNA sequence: TGTGCTAGCAGCTTAACATCCGGCGGGGTGGAGACCCAGTACTTC. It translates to CASSLTSGGVETQYF.

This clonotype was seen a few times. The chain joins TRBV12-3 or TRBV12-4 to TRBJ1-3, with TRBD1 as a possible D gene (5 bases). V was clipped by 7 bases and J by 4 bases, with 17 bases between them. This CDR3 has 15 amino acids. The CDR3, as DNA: TGTGCCAGCATATTCGGGGGGAAGGCGGGAAACACCATATATTTT. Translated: CASIFGGKAGNTIYF.

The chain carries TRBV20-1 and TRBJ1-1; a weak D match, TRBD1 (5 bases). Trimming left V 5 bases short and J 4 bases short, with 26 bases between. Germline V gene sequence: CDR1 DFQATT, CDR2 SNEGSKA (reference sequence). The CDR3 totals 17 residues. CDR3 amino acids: CSAGDGGSPTGGTEAFF. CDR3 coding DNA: TGCAGTGCTGGGGACGGAGGCTCCCCTACGGGGGGCACTGAAGCTTTCTTT.

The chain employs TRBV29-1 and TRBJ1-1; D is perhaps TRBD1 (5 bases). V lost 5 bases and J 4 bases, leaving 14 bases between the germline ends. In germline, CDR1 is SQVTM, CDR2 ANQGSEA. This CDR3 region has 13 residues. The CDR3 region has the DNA TGCAGCGTTCAGGGAAGGTTTGCCACTGAAGCTTTCTTT. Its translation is CSVQGRFATEAFF.

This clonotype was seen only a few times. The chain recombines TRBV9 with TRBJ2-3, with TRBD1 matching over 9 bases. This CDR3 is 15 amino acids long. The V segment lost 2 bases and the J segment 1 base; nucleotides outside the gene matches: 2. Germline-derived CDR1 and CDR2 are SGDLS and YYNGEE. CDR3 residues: CASSVRTGGTDTQYF. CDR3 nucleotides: TGTGCCAGCAGCGTGCGGACAGGGGGCACAGATACGCAGTATTTT.

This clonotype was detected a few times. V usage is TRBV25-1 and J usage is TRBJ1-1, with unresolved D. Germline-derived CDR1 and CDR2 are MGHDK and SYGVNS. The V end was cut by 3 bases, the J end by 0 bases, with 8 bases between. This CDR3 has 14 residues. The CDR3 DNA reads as TGTGCCAGCAGTGATGACGGTATGAACACTGAAGCTTTCTTT. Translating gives CASSDDGMNTEAFF.

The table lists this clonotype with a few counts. The CDR3 DNA follows: TGTGCCAGCAGTTTATTTGGTCCTGGCACAGATACGCAGTATTTT. Amino acids: CASSLFGPGTDTQYF. V and J are TRBV28 and TRBJ2-3; D remains unclear. Trimming removed 1 base at V and 1 base at J, with 9 bases between. CDR3 length equals 15 residues. In germline, CDR1 is MDHEN, CDR2 SYDVKM. The entire variable domain, with the rest obtained from reference TRBV28 and TRBJ2-3, is as follows: DVKVTQSSRYLVKRTGEKVFLECVQDMDHENMFWYRQDPGLGLRLIYFSYDVKMKEKGDIPEGYSVSREKKERFSLILESASTNQTSMYLCASSLFGPGTDTQYFGPGTRLTVL.

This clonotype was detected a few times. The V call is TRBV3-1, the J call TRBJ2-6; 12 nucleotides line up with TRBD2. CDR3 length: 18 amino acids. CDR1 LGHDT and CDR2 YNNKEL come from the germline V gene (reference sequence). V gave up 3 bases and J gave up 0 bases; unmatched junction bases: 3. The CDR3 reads CASSQRTSGISGANVLTF. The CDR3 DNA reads TGTGCCAGCAGCCAGCGGACTAGCGGGATCTCTGGGGCCAACGTCCTGACTTTC.

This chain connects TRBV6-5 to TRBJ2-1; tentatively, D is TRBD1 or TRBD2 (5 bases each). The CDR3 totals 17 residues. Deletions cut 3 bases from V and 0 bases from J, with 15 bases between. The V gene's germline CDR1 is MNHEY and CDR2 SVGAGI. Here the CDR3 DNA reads TGTGCCAGCAGTTATACCGGGACGCCGAACTCCTACAATGAGCAGTTCTTC. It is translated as CASSYTGTPNSYNEQFF.

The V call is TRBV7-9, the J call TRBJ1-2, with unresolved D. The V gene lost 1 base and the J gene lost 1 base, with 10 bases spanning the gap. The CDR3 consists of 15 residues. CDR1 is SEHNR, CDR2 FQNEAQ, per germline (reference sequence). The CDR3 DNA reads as TGTGCCAGCAGCTTAGGCGGAGAGAATAACTATGGCTACACCTTC. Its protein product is CASSLGGENNYGYTF.

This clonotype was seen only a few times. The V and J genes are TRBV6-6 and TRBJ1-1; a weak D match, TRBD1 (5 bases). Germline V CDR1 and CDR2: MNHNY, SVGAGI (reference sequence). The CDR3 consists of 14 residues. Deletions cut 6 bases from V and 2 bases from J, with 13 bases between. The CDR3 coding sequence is TGTGCCAGCAGGCCGCTCAGGGTTAACACTGAAGCTTTCTTT. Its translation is CASRPLRVNTEAFF.

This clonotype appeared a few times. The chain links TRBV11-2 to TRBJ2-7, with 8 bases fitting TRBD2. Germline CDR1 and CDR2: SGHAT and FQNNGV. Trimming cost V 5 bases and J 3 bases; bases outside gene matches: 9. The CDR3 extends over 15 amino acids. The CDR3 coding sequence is TGTGCCAGCAGCCCCGCGGGGGGAAGAGTCTACGAGCAGTACTTC. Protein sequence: CASSPAGGRVYEQYF.

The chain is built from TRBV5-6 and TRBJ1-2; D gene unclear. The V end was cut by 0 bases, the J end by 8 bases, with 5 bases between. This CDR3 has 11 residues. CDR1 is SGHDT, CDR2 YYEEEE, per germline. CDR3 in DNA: TGTGCCAGCAGCTTGGGCAAAGGCTACACCTTC. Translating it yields CASSLGKGYTF.

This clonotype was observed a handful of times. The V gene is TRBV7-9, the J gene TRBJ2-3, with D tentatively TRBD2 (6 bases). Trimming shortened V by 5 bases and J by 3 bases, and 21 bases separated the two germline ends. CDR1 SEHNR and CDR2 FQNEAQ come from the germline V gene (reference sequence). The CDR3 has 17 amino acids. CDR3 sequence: CASSPQLAGRTTDTQYF. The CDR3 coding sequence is TGTGCCAGCAGCCCCCAGCTGGCGGGGAGGACTACAGATACGCAGTATTTT.

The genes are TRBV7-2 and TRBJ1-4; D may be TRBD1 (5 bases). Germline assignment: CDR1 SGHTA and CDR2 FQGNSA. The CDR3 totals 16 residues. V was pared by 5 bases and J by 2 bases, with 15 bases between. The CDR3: CASSPQSGRTNEKLFF. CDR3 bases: TGTGCCAGCAGCCCACAATCAGGGAGGACTAATGAAAAACTGTTTTTT. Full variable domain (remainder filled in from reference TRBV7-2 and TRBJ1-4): GAGVSQSPSNKVTEKGKDVELRCDPISGHTALYWYRQSLGQGLEFLIYFQGNSAPDKSGLPSDRFSAERTGGSVSTLTIQRTQQEDSAVYLCASSPQSGRTNEKLFFGSGTQLSVL.